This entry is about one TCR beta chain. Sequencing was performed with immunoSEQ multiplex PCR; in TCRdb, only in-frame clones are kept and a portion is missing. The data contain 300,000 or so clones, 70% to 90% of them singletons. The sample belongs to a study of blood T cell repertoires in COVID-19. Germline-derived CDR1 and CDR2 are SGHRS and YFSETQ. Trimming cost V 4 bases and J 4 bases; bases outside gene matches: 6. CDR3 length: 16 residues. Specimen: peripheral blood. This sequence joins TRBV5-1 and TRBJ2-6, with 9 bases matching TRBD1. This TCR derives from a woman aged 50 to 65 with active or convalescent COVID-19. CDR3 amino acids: CASSGAQGAGANVLTF. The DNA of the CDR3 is TGCGCCAGCAGCGGAGCACAGGGGGCAGGGGCCAACGTCCTGACTTTC. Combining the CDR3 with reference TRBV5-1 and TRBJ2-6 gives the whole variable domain KAGVTQTPRYLIKTRGQQVTLSCSPISGHRSVSWYQQTPGQGLQFLFEYFSETQRNKGNFPGRFSGRQFSNSRSEMNVSTLELGDSALYLCASSGAQGAGANVLTFGAGSRLTVL.